This entry is about one T cell receptor beta chain. Its antigen is currently not known. No quality values exist for individual bases; no much larger clone is one base distant. Libraries were made using RACE. The sequencer listed for this sample is NextSeq 500. During library preparation, unique molecular identifiers were attached to individual cDNA molecules so that TCRs could be counted in a quantitative, reproducible way. In the source study's methods: The median number of TCRs per sample was approximately 96,000, ranging from about 20,000 to 750,000. The Decombinator software suite was used to annotate V, J and CDR3 in the TCR reads. To make PS versus PT1 abundance plots, every sample was subsampled to the same number of TCRs (28,000). TCRs were defined as expanded if absent before sensitization and observed at least eight times at the 2-week time point. TCRdb reprocessing: public reads trimmed at Q25 with fastp, clones called with MiXCR, in-frame beta chains kept. Identical CDR3 proteins give one entry, which carries the most common genes and DNA. The V and J calls follow TCRdb's processing rather than the paper's. The sample yields about 45,000 distinct CDR3 sequences; roughly 4.5% were counted once. Clones ranked in the top ten supply roughly 5.8% of the sample.

This entry is derived from a study of human T cells and chemical hapten exposure (dated by TCRdb to about 2021). For the study in its entirety: The libraries were sequenced as a pool, and the TCR yield per sample differed mostly because of small variations in library volumes within the pool. This study followed changes in the peripheral blood TCR repertoire in vivo during primary and secondary sensitization of alopecia patients to the hapten diphenylcyclopropenone (DPC). For every blood RNA sample, sequencing covered both the TCR alpha and TCR beta chains. What the study reported, not specific to this receptor: After repeated subsampling, changes were observed in the strength of the expansion versus patch-test correlation and in the threshold at which the correlation became significant. DPC sensitization did not change the number of TCRs with a frequency above 1 in 1000, and there was no evidence of changes in global repertoire structure.

The germline V gene specifies MDHEN as CDR1 and SYDVKM as CDR2. V was cut back by 10 bases and J by 9 bases, leaving a gap of 16 bases between them. Its CDR3 holds 12 amino acids, cysteine through phenylalanine. Only the CDR3 DNA stays, 36 bases, in frame from base 1. The time point label for this specimen denotes: healthy volunteer bleed at 2 weeks. Total RNA was isolated from unfractionated whole blood collected in Tempus Blood RNA tubes. Five or six healthy volunteers served as TCR sequencing controls and were bled at day 0, 2 weeks and 6 weeks. The material sequenced was whole blood. The V and J segments used are TRBV28 and TRBJ1-3, with no D gene named confidently. This clonotype was obtained from a human donor in good health. Some clones in this sample may be carry-over from other donors' samples. The nucleotide sequence is TGTGCCACTTCGGTCCCTATAAGCACCATATATTTT. This yields the protein CATSVPISTIYF.